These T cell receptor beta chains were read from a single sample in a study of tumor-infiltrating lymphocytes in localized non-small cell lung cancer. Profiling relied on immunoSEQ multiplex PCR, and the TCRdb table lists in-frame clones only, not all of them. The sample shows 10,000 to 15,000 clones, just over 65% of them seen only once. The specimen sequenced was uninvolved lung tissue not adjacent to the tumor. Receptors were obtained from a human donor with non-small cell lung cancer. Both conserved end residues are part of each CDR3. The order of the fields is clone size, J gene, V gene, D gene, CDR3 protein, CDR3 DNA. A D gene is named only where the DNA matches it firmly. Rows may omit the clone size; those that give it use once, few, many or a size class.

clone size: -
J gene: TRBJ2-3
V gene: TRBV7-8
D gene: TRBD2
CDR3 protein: CASSLGFSGRAKDTQYF
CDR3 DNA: TGTGCCAGCAGCTTAGGTTTCAGCGGGAGGGCCAAAGATACGCAGTATTTT

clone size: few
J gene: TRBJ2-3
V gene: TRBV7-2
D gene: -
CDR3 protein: CASGGYADTQYF
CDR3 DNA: TGTGCCAGCGGGGGGTACGCAGATACGCAGTATTTT

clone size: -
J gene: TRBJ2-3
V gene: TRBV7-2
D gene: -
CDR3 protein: CASSANTDTQYF
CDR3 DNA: TGTGCCAGCAGCGCGAATACAGATACGCAGTATTTT

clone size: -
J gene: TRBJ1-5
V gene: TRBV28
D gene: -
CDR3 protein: CASSLHLTNQPQHF
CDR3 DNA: TGTGCCAGCAGTTTACACCTAACCAATCAGCCCCAGCATTTT

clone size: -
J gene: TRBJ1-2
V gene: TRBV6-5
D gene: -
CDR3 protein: CASSYEGTDYGYTF
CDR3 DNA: TGTGCCAGCAGTTACGAGGGGACGGACTATGGCTACACCTTC

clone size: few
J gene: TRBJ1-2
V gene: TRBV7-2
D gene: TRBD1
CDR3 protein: CASSTGQGRGGYTF
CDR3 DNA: TGTGCCAGCAGCACAGGACAGGGCAGAGGTGGCTACACCTTC

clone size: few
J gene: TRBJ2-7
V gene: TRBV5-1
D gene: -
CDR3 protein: CASSLALDRSREQYF
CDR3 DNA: TGCGCCAGCAGCTTGGCCTTAGACCGGTCTAGGGAGCAGTACTTC

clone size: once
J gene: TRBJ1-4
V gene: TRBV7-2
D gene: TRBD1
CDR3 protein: CASSSDRGSEKLFF
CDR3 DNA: TGTGCCAGCAGCTCAGACAGGGGTAGCGAAAAACTGTTTTTT

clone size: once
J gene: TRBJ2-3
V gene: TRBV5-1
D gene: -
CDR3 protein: CASSLFWGGRTDTQYF
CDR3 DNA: TGCGCCAGCAGCCTCTTTTGGGGGGGCCGCACAGATACGCAGTATTTT

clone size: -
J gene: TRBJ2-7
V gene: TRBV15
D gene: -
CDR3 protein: CATSDADEQYF
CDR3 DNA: TGTGCCACCAGCGACGCGGACGAGCAGTACTTC

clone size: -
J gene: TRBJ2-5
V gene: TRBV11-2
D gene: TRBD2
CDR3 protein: CASRPGLAGPAQETQYF
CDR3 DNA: TGTGCCAGCAGGCCGGGACTAGCGGGCCCAGCGCAAGAGACCCAGTACTTC

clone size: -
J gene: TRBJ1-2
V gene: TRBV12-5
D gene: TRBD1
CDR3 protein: CASGLGTGYGNYGYTF
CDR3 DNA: TGTGCTAGTGGTTTGGGGACAGGGTATGGGAACTATGGCTACACCTTC

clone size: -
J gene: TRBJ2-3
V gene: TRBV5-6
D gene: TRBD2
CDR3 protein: CASSWNLGLAGRTDTQYF
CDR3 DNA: TGTGCCAGCAGCTGGAACTTGGGACTAGCGGGACGCACAGATACGCAGTATTTT

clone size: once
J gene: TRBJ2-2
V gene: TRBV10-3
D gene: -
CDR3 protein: CAIRPGGTGELFF
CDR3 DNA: TGTGCCATCAGGCCAGGTGGGACCGGGGAGCTGTTTTTT

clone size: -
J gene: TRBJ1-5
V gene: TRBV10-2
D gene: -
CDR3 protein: CASSYGGNQPQHF
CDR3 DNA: TGCGCCAGCAGTTACGGCGGAAATCAGCCCCAGCATTTT

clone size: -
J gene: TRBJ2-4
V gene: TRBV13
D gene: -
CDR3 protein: CASSGETKSGTWIAKNIQYF
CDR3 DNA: TGTGCCAGCAGCGGGGAAACTAAATCTGGGACATGGATTGCCAAAAACATTCAGTACTTC

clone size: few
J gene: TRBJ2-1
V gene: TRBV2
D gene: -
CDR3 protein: CASHYSLSYNEQFF
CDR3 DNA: TGTGCCAGCCACTACAGCCTCTCCTACAATGAGCAGTTCTTC

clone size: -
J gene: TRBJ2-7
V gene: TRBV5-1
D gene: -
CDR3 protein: CASSLDRDLSEQYF
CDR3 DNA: TGCGCCAGCAGCTTGGATAGGGATCTAAGCGAGCAGTACTTC

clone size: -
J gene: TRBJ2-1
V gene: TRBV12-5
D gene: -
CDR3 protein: CASGLVGTPYNEQFF
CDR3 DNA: TGTGCTAGTGGTTTGGTCGGGACACCCTACAATGAGCAGTTCTTC

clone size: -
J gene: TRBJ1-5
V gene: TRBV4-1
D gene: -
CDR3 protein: CASSPSIRQDNQPQHF
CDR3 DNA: TGCGCCAGCAGCCCAAGCATCCGCCAGGACAATCAGCCCCAGCATTTT

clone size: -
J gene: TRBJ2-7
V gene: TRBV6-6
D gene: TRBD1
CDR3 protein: CASSSTGDEQYF
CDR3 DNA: TGTGCCAGCAGTTCTACAGGGGACGAGCAGTACTTC

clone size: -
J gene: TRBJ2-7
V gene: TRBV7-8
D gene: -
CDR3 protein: CASSLEGYYEQYF
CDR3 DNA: TGTGCCAGCAGCTTAGAGGGGTACTACGAGCAGTACTTC

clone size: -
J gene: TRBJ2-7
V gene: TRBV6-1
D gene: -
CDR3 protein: CASREGVYYEQYF
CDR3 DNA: TGTGCCAGCAGAGAGGGGGTCTACTACGAGCAGTACTTC

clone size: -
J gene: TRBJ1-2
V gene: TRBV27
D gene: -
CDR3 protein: CASSYTRGTDGYTF
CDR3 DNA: TGTGCCAGCAGTTATACTCGAGGGACGGATGGCTACACCTTC

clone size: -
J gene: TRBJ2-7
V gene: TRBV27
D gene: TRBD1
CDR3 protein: CASSTRDRGLVQYF
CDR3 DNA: TGTGCCAGCAGTACCAGGGACAGGGGGCTTGTACAGTACTTC

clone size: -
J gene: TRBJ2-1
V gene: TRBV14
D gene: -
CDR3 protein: CASSQLGWPIEQFF
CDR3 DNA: TGTGCCAGCAGCCAGCTGGGGTGGCCTATTGAGCAGTTCTTC

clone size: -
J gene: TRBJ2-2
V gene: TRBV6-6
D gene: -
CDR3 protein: CASRSSQNTGELFF
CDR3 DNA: TGTGCCAGCAGGTCATCACAGAACACCGGGGAGCTGTTTTTT

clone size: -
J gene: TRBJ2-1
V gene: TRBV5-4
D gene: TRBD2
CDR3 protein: CASSFRLAGVSSYNEQFF
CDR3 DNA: TGTGCCAGCAGCTTTCGGCTAGCGGGGGTGAGCTCCTACAATGAGCAGTTCTTC

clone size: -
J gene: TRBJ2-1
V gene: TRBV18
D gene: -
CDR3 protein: CASSPEGLSYNEQFF
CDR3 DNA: TGTGCCAGCTCACCAGAGGGTTTATCCTACAATGAGCAGTTCTTC

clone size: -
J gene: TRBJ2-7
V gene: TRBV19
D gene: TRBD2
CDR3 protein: CASSIPSSGGFGEQYF
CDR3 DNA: TGTGCCAGTAGTATACCTTCTAGCGGGGGATTCGGGGAGCAGTACTTC

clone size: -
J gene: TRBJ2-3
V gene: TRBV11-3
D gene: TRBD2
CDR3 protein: CASSLRAGFGTQYF
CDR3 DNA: TGTGCCAGCAGCTTAAGAGCGGGGTTTGGTACGCAGTATTTT

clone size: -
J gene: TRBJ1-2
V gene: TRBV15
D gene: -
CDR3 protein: CATSRDEAWDGYTF
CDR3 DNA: TGTGCCACCAGCAGAGATGAGGCTTGGGATGGCTACACCTTC

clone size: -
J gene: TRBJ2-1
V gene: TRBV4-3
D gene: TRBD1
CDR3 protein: CASSQADRENEQFF
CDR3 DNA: TGCGCCAGCAGCCAAGCCGACAGGGAAAATGAGCAGTTCTTC

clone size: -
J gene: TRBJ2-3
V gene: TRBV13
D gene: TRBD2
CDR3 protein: CASSPTSGGAEDTQYF
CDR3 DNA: TGTGCCAGCAGTCCCACTAGCGGGGGGGCCGAGGATACGCAGTATTTT

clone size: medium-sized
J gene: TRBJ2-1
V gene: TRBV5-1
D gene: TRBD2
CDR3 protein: CASSLGLARYNEQFF
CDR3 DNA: TGCGCCAGCAGCTTGGGACTAGCCAGATACAATGAGCAGTTCTTC

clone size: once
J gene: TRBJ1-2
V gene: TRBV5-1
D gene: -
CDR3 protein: CASSPDNYGYTF
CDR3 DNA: TGCGCCAGCAGCCCTGACAACTATGGCTACACCTTC

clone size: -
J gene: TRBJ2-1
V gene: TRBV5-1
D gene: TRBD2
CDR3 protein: CASSFQAGGPNEQFF
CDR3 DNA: TGCGCCAGCAGCTTCCAAGCGGGGGGGCCCAATGAGCAGTTCTTC

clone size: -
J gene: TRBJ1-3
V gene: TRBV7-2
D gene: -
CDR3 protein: CASSPGRFSGNTIYF
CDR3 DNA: TGTGCCAGCAGCCCGGGACGGTTCTCTGGAAACACCATATATTTT

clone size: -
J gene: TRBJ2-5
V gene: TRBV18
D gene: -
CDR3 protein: CASSALVAETQYF
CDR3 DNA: TGTGCCAGCTCAGCCCTAGTTGCGGAGACCCAGTACTTC

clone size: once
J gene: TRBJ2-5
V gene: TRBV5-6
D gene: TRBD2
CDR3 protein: CASSPPRAGGVETQYF
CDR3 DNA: TGTGCCAGCAGCCCCCCTCGAGCGGGGGGGGTGGAGACCCAGTACTTC

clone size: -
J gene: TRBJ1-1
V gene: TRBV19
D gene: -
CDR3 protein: CASSYGGSTEAFF
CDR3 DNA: TGTGCCAGTAGCTATGGGGGTTCCACTGAAGCTTTCTTT

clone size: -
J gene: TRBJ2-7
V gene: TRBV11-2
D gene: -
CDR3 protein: CASSPGVVQYF
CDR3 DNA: TGTGCCAGCAGCCCAGGTGTAGTGCAGTACTTC

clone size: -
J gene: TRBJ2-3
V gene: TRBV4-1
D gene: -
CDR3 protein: CASSQVRQGDTQYF
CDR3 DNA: TGCGCCAGCAGCCAAGTGAGACAAGGAGATACGCAGTATTTT

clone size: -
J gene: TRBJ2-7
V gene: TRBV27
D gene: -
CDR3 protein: CASSFSGGGTYEQYF
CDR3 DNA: TGTGCCAGCAGTTTTTCTGGCGGAGGGACCTACGAGCAGTACTTC

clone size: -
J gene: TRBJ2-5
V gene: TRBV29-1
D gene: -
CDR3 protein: CSVGQVPGETQYF
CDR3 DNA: TGCAGCGTTGGCCAGGTACCAGGGGAGACCCAGTACTTC

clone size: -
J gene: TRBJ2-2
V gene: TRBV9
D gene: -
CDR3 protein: CASSVGGGPLSTGELFF
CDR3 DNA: TGTGCCAGCAGCGTAGGCGGGGGCCCCTTAAGCACCGGGGAGCTGTTTTTT

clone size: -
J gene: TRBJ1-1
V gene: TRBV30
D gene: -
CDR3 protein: CAWSPQYTEAFF
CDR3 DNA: TGTGCCTGGAGTCCCCAGTACACTGAAGCTTTCTTT

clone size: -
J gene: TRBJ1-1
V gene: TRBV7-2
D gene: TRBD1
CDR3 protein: CASRPPQGANTEAFF
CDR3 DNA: TGTGCCAGCAGGCCTCCACAGGGGGCGAACACTGAAGCTTTCTTT

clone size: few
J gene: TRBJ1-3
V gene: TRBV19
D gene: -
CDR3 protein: CASTDRGKPTNTIYF
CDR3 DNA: TGTGCCAGTACTGATCGGGGGAAGCCTACAAACACCATATATTTT

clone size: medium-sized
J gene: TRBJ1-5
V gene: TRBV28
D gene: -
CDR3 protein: CASRLGGGSSNQPQHF
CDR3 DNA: TGTGCCAGCAGGTTAGGTGGAGGGAGTAGCAATCAGCCCCAGCATTTT

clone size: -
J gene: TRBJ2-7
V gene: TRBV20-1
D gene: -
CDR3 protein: CSAVDRYEQYF
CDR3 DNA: TGCAGTGCTGTGGACAGATACGAGCAGTACTTC

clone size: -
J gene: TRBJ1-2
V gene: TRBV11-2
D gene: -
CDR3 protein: CASSVGPLGGTSNYGYTF
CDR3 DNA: TGTGCCAGCAGCGTGGGACCTCTGGGAGGGACAAGTAACTATGGCTACACCTTC